This T cell receptor (beta chain) was observed in a study of blood T cell repertoires in COVID-19. The wider study: Collection of acute and convalescent COVID-19 samples took place in the United States, Italy and Spain.

The method was immunoSEQ multiplex PCR; TCRdb's version includes in-frame clones alone and lacks a portion of them. The table records 200,000 to 250,000 clones, 75% to 90% of them present only once. This CDR3 is 16 amino acids long. V gave up 5 bases and J gave up 0 bases, with 11 bases separating them. Looked up from germline, CDR1 is SGHTA and CDR2 is FQGTGA. This sequence joins TRBV7-3 and TRBJ2-6, with D maybe TRBD1 (6 bases). Sequenced sample: peripheral blood. The TCR comes from a man aged 25 to 40 with COVID-19, enrolled during active disease. As DNA, the CDR3 is TGTGCCAGCAGCGCCGGCAGGGGCTCTGGGGCCAACGTCCTGACTTTC. Protein sequence: CASSAGRGSGANVLTF.